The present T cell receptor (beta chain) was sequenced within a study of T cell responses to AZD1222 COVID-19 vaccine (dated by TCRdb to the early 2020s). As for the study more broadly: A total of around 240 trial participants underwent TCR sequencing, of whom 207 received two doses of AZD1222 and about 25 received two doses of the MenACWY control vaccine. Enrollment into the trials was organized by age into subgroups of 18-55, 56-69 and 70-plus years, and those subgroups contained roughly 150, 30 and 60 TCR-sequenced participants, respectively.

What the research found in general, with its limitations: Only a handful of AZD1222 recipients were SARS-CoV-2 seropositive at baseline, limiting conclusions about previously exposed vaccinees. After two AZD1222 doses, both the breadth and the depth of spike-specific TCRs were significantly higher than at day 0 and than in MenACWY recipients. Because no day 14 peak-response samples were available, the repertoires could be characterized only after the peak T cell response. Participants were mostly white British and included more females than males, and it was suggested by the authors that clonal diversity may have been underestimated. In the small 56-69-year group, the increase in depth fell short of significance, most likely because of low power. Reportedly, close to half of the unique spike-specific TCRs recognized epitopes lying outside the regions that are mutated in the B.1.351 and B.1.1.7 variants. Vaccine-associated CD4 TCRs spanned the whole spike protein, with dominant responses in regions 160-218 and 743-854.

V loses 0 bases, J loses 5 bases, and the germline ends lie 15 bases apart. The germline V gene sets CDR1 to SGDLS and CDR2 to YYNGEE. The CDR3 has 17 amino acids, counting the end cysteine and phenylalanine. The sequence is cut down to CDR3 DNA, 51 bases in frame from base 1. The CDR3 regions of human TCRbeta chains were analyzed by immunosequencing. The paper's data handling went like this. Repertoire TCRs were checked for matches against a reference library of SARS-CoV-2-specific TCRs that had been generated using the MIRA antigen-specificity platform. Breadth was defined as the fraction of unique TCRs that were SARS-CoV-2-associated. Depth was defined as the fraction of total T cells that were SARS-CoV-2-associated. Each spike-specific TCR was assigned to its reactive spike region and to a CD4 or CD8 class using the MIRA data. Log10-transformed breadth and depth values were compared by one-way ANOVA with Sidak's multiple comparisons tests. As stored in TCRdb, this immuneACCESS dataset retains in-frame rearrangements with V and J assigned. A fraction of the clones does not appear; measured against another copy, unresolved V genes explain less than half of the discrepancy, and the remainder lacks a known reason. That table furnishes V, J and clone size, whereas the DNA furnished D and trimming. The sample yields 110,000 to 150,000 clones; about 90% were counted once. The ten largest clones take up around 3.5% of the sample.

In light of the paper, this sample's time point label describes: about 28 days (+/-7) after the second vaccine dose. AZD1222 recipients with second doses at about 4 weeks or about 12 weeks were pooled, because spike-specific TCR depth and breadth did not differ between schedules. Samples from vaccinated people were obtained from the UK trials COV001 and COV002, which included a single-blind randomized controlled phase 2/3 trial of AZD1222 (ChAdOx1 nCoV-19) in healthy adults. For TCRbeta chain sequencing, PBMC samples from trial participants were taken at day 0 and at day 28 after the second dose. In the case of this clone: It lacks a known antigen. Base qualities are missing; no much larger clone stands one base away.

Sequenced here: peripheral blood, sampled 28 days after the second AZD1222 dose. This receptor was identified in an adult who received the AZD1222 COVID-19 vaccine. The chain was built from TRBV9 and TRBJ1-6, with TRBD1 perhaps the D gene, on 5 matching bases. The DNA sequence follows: TGTGCCAGCAGCGTAGCTACGACAGCGGCCCATAATTCACCCCTCCACTTT. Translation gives CASSVATTAAHNSPLHF. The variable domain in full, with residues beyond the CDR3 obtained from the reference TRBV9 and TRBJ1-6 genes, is DSGVTQTPKHLITATGQRVTLRCSPRSGDLSVYWYQQSLDQGLQFLIQYYNGEERAKGNILERFSAQQFPDLHSELNLSSLELGDSALYFCASSVATTAAHNSPLHFGNGTRLTVT.